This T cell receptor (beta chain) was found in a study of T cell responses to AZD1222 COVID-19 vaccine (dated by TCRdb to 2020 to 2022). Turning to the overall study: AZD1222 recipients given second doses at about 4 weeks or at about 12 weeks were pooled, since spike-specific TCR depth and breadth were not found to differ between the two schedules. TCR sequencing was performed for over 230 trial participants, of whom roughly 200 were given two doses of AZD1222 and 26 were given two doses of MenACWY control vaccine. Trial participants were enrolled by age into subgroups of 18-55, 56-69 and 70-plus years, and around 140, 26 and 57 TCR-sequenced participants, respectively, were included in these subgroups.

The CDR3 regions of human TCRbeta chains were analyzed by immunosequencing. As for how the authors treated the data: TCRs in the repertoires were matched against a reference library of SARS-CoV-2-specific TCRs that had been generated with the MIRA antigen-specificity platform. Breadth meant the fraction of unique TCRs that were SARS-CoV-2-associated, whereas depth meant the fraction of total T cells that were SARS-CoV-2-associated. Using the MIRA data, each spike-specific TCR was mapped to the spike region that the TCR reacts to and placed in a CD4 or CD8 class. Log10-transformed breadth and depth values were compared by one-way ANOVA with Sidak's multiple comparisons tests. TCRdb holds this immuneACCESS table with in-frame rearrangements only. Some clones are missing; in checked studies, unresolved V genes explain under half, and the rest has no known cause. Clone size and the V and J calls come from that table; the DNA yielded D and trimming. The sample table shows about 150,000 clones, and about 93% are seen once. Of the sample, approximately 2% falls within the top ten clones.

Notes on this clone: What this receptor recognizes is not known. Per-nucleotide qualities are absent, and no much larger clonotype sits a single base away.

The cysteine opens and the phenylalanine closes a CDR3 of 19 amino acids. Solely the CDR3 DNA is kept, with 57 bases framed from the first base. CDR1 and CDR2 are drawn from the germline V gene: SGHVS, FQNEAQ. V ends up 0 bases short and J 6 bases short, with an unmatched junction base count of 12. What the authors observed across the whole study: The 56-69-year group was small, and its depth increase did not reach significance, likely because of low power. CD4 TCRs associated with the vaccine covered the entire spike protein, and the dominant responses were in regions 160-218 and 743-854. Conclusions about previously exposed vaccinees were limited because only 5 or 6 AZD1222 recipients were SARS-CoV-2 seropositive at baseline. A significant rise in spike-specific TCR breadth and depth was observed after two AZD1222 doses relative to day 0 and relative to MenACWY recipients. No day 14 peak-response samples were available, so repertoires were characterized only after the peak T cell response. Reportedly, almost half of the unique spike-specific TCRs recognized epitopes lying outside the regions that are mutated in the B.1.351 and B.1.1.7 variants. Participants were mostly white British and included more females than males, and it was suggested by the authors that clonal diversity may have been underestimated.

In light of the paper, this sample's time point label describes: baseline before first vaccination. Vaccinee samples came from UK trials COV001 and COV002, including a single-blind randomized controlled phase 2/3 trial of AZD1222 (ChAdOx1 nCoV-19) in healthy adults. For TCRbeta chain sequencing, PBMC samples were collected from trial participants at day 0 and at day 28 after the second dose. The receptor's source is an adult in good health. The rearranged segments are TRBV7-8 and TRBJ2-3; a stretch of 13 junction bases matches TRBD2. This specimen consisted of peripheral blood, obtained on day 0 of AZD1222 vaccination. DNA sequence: TGTGCCAGCAGCTTAGCTAGGGTACTAGCGGGGGGGCTTGCGGATACGCAGTATTTT. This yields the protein CASSLARVLAGGLADTQYF.